A single sample gave rise to the 30 T cell receptor beta chains below, sequenced in a study of T-cell memory formation after mild COVID-19. Each CDR3 protein gets one entry after TCRdb re-called the 5' RACE reads with MiXCR. The data contain about 170,000 distinct CDR3 sequences, 13% of them singletons. Sequenced: PBMCs or a T cell subset sorted from them (not recorded which). The receptor source for this set is a man in his late teens or twenties who had mild COVID-19 (a few samples of this study predate the infection). Cell type and time point are not known.

To note about this clonotype: A read error may produce the germline difference seen at one junction end. The chain joins TRBV20-1 to TRBJ2-3; TRBD2 matches at 12 bases. CDR3 length: 15 amino acids. Per germline, CDR1 DFQATT and CDR2 SNEGSKA (reference sequence). CDR3 nucleotides: TGCAGAGCTACTAGCGGGGGGCTGAGCACAGATACGCAGTATTTT. Its protein is CRATSGGLSTDTQYF.

The rearrangement joins TRBV6-1 to TRBJ2-7, with TRBD1 identical over 9 bases. The ends lost 6 bases at V and 3 bases at J; junction bases unmatched: 15. The CDR3 loop spans 17 amino acids. Germline V gives CDR1 MNHNS, CDR2 SASEGT. The CDR3: CASSPKPGTGRNYEQYV. The CDR3 DNA reads as TGTGCCAGCAGCCCCAAGCCCGGGACAGGGAGGAACTACGAGCAGTACGTC.

This clonotype occurred many times. The junction shows a germline mismatch at one end, possibly a read error. This chain connects TRBV28 to TRBJ1-6; D remains ambiguous. The CDR3 runs 8 residues. Germline V gene data show CDR1 as MDHEN and CDR2 as SYDVKM. The CDR3 nucleotides read TGTGCCAGCAGTTCAGAGACCTTT. Protein: CASSSETF.

The V gene is TRBV12-3 or TRBV12-4, the J gene TRBJ2-2; unclear D gene. The CDR3 is made up of 14 amino acids. The V end was cut by 10 bases, the J end by 0 bases, with 12 bases between. The CDR3 nucleotides read TGTGCCATCCCGGCCCACCCGAACACCGGGGAGCTGTTTTTT. Encoded protein: CAIPAHPNTGELFF.

The table lists this clonotype with a few counts. J is TRBJ1-1 and V is TRBV7-2; 7 bases are a match to TRBD1. This CDR3 is built from 15 residues. Trimming cost V 2 bases and J 3 bases; bases outside gene matches: 6. The germline CDR1 and CDR2 sequences are SGHTA and FQGNSA. The CDR3, as DNA: TGTGCCAGCAGCTTACAGGGGGTGCAGTACACTGAAGCTTTCTTT. Translated: CASSLQGVQYTEAFF.

The chain is built from TRBV12-3 or TRBV12-4 and TRBJ1-5; 7 bases are a match to TRBD1. The ends lost 6 bases at V and 2 bases at J; junction bases unmatched: 7. This CDR3 spans 15 amino acids. The CDR3 nucleotides are TGTGCCAGCAGCCTTGAGGGGGCCGGCAATCAGCCCCAGCATTTT. This sequence encodes CASSLEGAGNQPQHF.

This clonotype was counted a few times. The genes are TRBV6-5 and TRBJ2-1, with D possibly being TRBD1 (5 bases). The germline CDR1 and CDR2 sequences are MNHEY and SVGAGI. This CDR3 contains 15 residues. The V and J ends lost 7 bases and 0 bases respectively, with 13 bases between them. CDR3 bases: TGTGCCAGCAAGTCGGACATGAACTCCTACAATGAGCAGTTCTTC. Protein: CASKSDMNSYNEQFF.

This clonotype has ten or more counts. The gene calls are TRBV29-1 and TRBJ1-5; D uncertain. V lost 4 bases and J 3 bases, leaving 7 bases between the germline ends. The CDR3 extends over 12 amino acids. Germline V lookup: CDR1 SQVTM, CDR2 ANQGSEA. CDR3: CSVAGNNQPQHF. CDR3 nucleotide sequence: TGCAGCGTTGCTGGGAACAATCAGCCCCAGCATTTT.

This clonotype was observed a few times. The chain is built from TRBV7-2 and TRBJ1-2; D not certain. V lost 4 bases, J lost 2 bases, and 11 bases lay in between. CDR1 SGHTA and CDR2 FQGNSA come from the germline V gene. CDR3 size: 14 residues. The CDR3 sequence: CASSSPRLNYGYTF. The CDR3 coding sequence is TGTGCCAGCAGCTCCCCAAGGTTAAACTATGGCTACACCTTC.

This clonotype was counted between two and nine times. The CDR3 DNA follows: TGTGCCAGCAGCGCCGGACAGGGCAGGGCTGAAGCTTTCTTT. Amino acid sequence: CASSAGQGRAEAFF. The chain combines TRBV7-2 with TRBJ1-1; 8 nucleotides agree with TRBD1. CDR1 is SGHTA and CDR2 is FQGNSA in the germline V gene. V lost 5 bases, J lost 6 bases, and 8 bases stayed unmatched. The CDR3 runs to 14 residues.

This chain links TRBV6-2 or TRBV6-3 with TRBJ2-2, with D perhaps matching TRBD1 (6 bases). Germline assignment: CDR1 MNHEY and CDR2 SVGEGT. V lost 10 bases and J lost 0, with 15 bases in between. CDR3 length: 15 amino acids. This CDR3 is CATLPGHTNTGELFF. In DNA, the CDR3 is TGTGCCACCTTACCGGGACACACGAACACCGGGGAGCTGTTTTTT.

This chain uses TRBV5-1 with TRBJ2-5; TRBD1 matches at 8 bases. This CDR3 spans 13 amino acids. V was pared by 4 bases and J by 3 bases, with 2 bases of the junction left unmatched. From germline, CDR1 is SGHRS and CDR2 YFSETQ. In DNA, the CDR3 is TGCGCCAGCAGCGGGGGACAGGAAGAGACCCAGTACTTC. This translates into CASSGGQEETQYF.

In its sample, this clonotype was seen a few times. The chain uses TRBV6-5 and TRBJ1-2; weak D call: TRBD1 (5 bases). The length of the CDR3 is 15 residues. With 2 bases removed from V and 8 bases from J, the gap between germline ends came to 18 bases. The germline V gene encodes CDR1 MNHEY and CDR2 SVGAGI. CDR3 DNA: TGTGCCAGCAGTTACACCCGGACCGGGCGGGACGGCTACACCTTC. Its protein is CASSYTRTGRDGYTF.

The rearrangement joins TRBV4-2 to TRBJ2-5; D tentatively reads TRBD1 or TRBD2 (7 bases each). CDR1 and CDR2 from the germline V gene are LGHNA and YNFKEQ. The CDR3 is 17 residues long. V was trimmed by 4 bases and J by 5 bases, leaving 23 bases between them. CDR3 DNA: TGTGCCAGCAGCCCACGATCAGGGGGGGGGCCTTTGGAGACCCAGTACTTC. It encodes CASSPRSGGGPLETQYF.

This clonotype has more than one count but fewer than ten. The J gene is TRBJ2-7, the V gene TRBV4-2; D remains unclear. Trimming took off 1 base at V and 5 bases at J, with 12 bases between the two ends. CDR1 is LGHNA and CDR2 is YNFKEQ in the germline V gene. CDR3 size: 14 residues. CDR3 region: CASSQANVVDEQYF. The DNA for the CDR3 is TGTGCCAGCAGCCAAGCGAACGTCGTTGACGAGCAGTACTTC.

The chain links TRBV20-1 to TRBJ2-3; possible D gene TRBD2, 6 bases. CDR1 is DFQATT and CDR2 is SNEGSKA in the germline V gene (reference sequence). CDR3 length: 14 residues. V lost 3 bases and J lost 1, with 11 bases in between. In nucleotides, the CDR3 is TGCAGTGCTAGTTCGTGGGGGGGCACAGATACGCAGTATTTT. Encoded protein: CSASSWGGTDTQYF.

The chain carries TRBV6-5 and TRBJ1-5, with D possibly matching TRBD1 (5 bases). The CDR3 has 15 residues. V lost 5 bases and J 6 bases, leaving 17 bases between the germline ends. Germline V lookup: CDR1 MNHEY, CDR2 SVGAGI. The CDR3 is CASSPLWGEGQPQHF. The DNA for the CDR3 is TGTGCCAGCAGTCCCCTCTGGGGGGAGGGTCAGCCCCAGCATTTT.

This clonotype was counted a few times. The chain combines TRBV5-4 with TRBJ2-5; 10 bases are a match to TRBD1. Germline CDR1 reads SGHNT; CDR2 reads YYREEE (reference sequence). The CDR3 extends over 15 amino acids. V lost 3 bases and J lost 5; bases outside the gene matches: 7. The CDR3 spells CASSSTGQGMETQYF. CDR3 DNA: TGTGCCAGCAGCTCCACGGGACAGGGGATGGAGACCCAGTACTTC.

This clonotype turned up a few times. This chain uses TRBV7-2 with TRBJ2-5; TRBD2 agrees at 10 bases. The trim removed 3 bases at V and 4 bases at J, leaving 8 bases unmatched. Germline loops: CDR1 SGHTA, CDR2 FQGNSA. The CDR3 extends over 16 amino acids. The CDR3 loop reads CASSFSSGGARETQYF. The CDR3 DNA reads as TGTGCCAGCAGCTTCTCCAGCGGGGGGGCCAGAGAGACCCAGTACTTC.

This clonotype was detected a few times. The genes are TRBV6-5 and TRBJ1-6, with 9 bases aligning to TRBD1. The ends lost 0 bases at V and 7 bases at J; junction bases unmatched: 13. Germline V gene sequence: CDR1 MNHEY, CDR2 SVGAGI. This CDR3 is 19 amino acids long. CDR3 protein: CASSYSGHPGTGSNSPLHF. The CDR3 DNA reads TGTGCCAGCAGTTACTCTGGGCACCCGGGGACAGGGAGCAATTCACCCCTCCACTTT.

This clonotype was counted only a few times. This sequence joins TRBV28 and TRBJ2-3; 7 bases fit TRBD2. CDR1 MDHEN and CDR2 SYDVKM come from the germline V gene. V dropped 6 bases and J dropped 0; count of bases not matched to a gene: 15. This CDR3 has 18 residues. The CDR3 nucleotides are TGTGCCAGCAGCCCATTCGGGGGGTTCCCCTCTAGCACAGATACGCAGTATTTT. Translating gives CASSPFGGFPSSTDTQYF.

This clonotype was observed a handful of times. This chain connects TRBV20-1 to TRBJ2-5, with 7 bases fitting TRBD1. Germline assignment: CDR1 DFQATT and CDR2 SNEGSKA (reference sequence). V trimming: 3 bases; J trimming: 1 base; junction bases outside the gene matches: 5. The CDR3 loop spans 14 amino acids. Written as DNA, the CDR3 is TGCAGTGCTAGCCCCTGGGACAGCCAAGAGACCCAGTACTTC. This translates into CSASPWDSQETQYF.

The CDR3 DNA sequence: TGTGCCAGCAACCCAAGGGGAGTCTACGAGCAGTACGTC. Encoded protein: CASNPRGVYEQYV. This chain links TRBV28 with TRBJ2-7; perhaps D is TRBD1 or TRBD2 (5 bases each). Germline V lookup: CDR1 MDHEN, CDR2 SYDVKM. The CDR3 length is 13 residues. The V end was cut by 7 bases, the J end by 3 bases, with 13 bases between.

The chain is built from TRBV7-2 and TRBJ2-5; 8 bases are a match to TRBD2. The V gene end was trimmed by 8 bases and the J gene end by 5 bases; junction bases not matched to a gene: 10. Looked up from germline, CDR1 is SGHTA and CDR2 is FQGNSA. This CDR3 region has 14 residues. The CDR3 coding sequence is TGTGCCAGCCGATCAAGCGGGGGAAGGGAGACCCAGTACTTC. Its protein is CASRSSGGRETQYF.

V and J are TRBV7-8 and TRBJ2-1; D possibly matches TRBD1 or TRBD2 (5 bases each). The CDR3 runs to 17 residues. CDR1 and CDR2 (germline): SGHVS, FQNEAQ. The V end was cut by 1 base, the J end by 5 bases, with 18 bases between. The CDR3 sequence: CASSLGPGRLIHNEQFF. The DNA of the CDR3 is TGTGCCAGCAGCTTAGGTCCGGGACGACTTATCCACAATGAGCAGTTCTTC.

This clonotype was counted a few times. The V call is TRBV11-2, the J call TRBJ2-2, with D uncertain. Per the germline V gene, CDR1 is SGHAT and CDR2 is FQNNGV. V dropped 5 bases and J dropped 8 bases, with 6 bases sitting between them. The CDR3 contains 11 residues. CDR3 region: CASSTRGELFF. CDR3 coding DNA: TGTGCCAGCAGCACCCGGGGGGAGCTGTTTTTT.

The V call is TRBV7-9, the J call TRBJ2-1; 7 bases match TRBD1. The CDR3 runs 14 residues. With V trimmed by 5 bases and J by 9 bases, 10 bases remained unmatched. Germline values: CDR1 SEHNR, CDR2 FQNEAQ (reference sequence). CDR3 protein: CASSPKTGFFEQFF. The CDR3 nucleotides are TGTGCCAGCAGCCCGAAGACAGGGTTTTTTGAGCAGTTCTTC. The variable domain in full, with the rest retrieved from reference TRBV7-9 and TRBJ2-1, is DTGVSQNPRHKITKRGQNVTFRCDPISEHNRLYWYRQTLGQGPEFLTYFQNEAQLEKSRLLSDRFSAERPKGSFSTLEIQRTEQGDSAMYLCASSPKTGFFEQFFGPGTRLTVL.

This clonotype has a handful of counts. The chain uses TRBV20-1 and TRBJ1-2; D remains unclear. CDR3 size: 13 residues. Germline V gene data show CDR1 as DFQATT and CDR2 as SNEGSKA (reference sequence). V was cut by 4 bases and J by 0 bases, with 9 bases left in between. The CDR3 spells CSATVRTNYGYTF. CDR3 nucleotide sequence: TGCAGTGCTACAGTCAGAACTAACTATGGCTACACCTTC.

The CDR3 DNA reads TGCAGTGCTAGGGTCAGGGCGGACACTGAAGCTTTCTTT. Its protein is CSARVRADTEAFF. The rearrangement uses TRBV20-1 and TRBJ1-1, with D possibly being TRBD1 (5 bases). The germline V gene has CDR1 DFQATT and CDR2 SNEGSKA (reference sequence). Deletions cut 3 bases from V and 3 bases from J, with 11 bases between. This CDR3 contains 13 residues.

The rearrangement joins TRBV6-2 or TRBV6-3 to TRBJ2-1, with 15 bases matching TRBD2. The CDR3 contains 17 residues. Germline assignment: CDR1 MNHEY and CDR2 SVGEGT. V trimming: 5 bases; J trimming: 3 bases; junction bases outside the gene matches: 5. CDR3 in amino acids: CASSRGLAGGVYNEQFF. CDR3 DNA sequence: TGTGCCAGCAGTCGCGGACTAGCGGGAGGGGTCTACAATGAGCAGTTCTTC.